This note documents a single T cell receptor (beta chain) sequence. These data originate in a study of blood T cell repertoires in COVID-19. Overall study: From T cells, B-cell-depleted T cells, or PBMCs came the material, which was cDNA or gDNA.

Authors' data handling: Nucleated cell number was recorded as an estimate derived from reference gene primer amplification. Clones were read by immunoSEQ multiplex PCR, and TCRdb kept only the in-frame ones, dropping some. Clone size and V and J calls were adopted from that table, with D and trimming inferred from the DNA. Of 200,000 to 300,000 clones in the sample, around 89% are singletons; the top ten hold over 4%. The V end lost 1 base, the J end lost 7 bases, and 14 bases lay between the germline ends. Germline lookup yields CDR1 MNHNS and CDR2 SASEGT. CDR3 length equals 14 residues. This sequence joins TRBV6-1 and TRBJ2-7; D possibly corresponds to TRBD2 (6 bases). The sample was peripheral blood. The clonotype was recovered from a man in his fifties or sixties who had recovered from COVID-19. The CDR3 DNA reads TGTGCCAGCAGTGAAGGGGGACGGGGAGGAGAGCAGTACTTC. This encodes CASSEGGRGGEQYF.